The 26 T cell receptor beta chains given below trace back to one sample, sequenced in a study of shared clonotypes between healthy human individuals. TCRdb keeps only in-frame clones here, not all; method: immunoSEQ multiplex PCR. The sample holds approximately 100,000 clones; roughly two thirds are singletons and the top ten take over 20%. The sequenced material came from memory CD8+ T cells sorted from blood. Subset described: CD45RO+ cells pooled with CCR7-negative TemRA cells. Receptors originate from a woman in her thirties in good health.

This clone was found many times. This chain uses TRBV2 with TRBJ2-5; no definite D call. The V gene's germline CDR1 is SNHLY and CDR2 FYNNEI. V gave up 6 bases and J gave up 5 bases, with 13 bases separating them. CDR3 length: 13 amino acids. The CDR3 DNA follows: TGTGCCAGCAGGGCCGAGCCATGGGAGACCCAGTACTTC. It codes for CASRAEPWETQYF. Complete variable domain (other parts from reference TRBV2 and TRBJ2-5): EPEVTQTPSHQVTQMGQEVILRCVPISNHLYFYWYRQILGQKVEFLVSFYNNEISEKSEIFDDQFSVERPDGSNFTLKIRSTKLEDSAMYFCASRAEPWETQYFGPGTRLLVL.

The chain is built from TRBV11-2 and TRBJ1-1, with D possibly matching TRBD1 (5 bases). The CDR3 runs 13 residues. Trimming shortened V by 2 bases and J by 5 bases, and 9 bases separated the two germline ends. Germline CDR1 and CDR2: SGHAT and FQNNGV. This CDR3 reads CASSLWGGTEAFF. CDR3 DNA sequence: TGTGCCAGCAGCTTATGGGGGGGGACTGAAGCTTTCTTT.

This rearrangement joins TRBV28 to TRBJ2-7, with 13 nucleotides matching TRBD2. Germline lookup yields CDR1 MDHEN and CDR2 SYDVKM. Unmatched junction bases numbered 7, after V lost 6 bases and J lost 5 bases. The CDR3 consists of 15 residues. The CDR3 DNA sequence: TGTGCCAGCAGCCCCCTCGGACTAGCGGGAGACGAGCAGTACTTC. Translated: CASSPLGLAGDEQYF.

This clone occurred many times. The chain has TRBV13 and TRBJ2-1; the D call may be TRBD1 or TRBD2 (6 bases each). The germline V gene has CDR1 PRHDT and CDR2 FYEKMQ (reference sequence). This CDR3 is 18 amino acids long. The V end lost 6 bases, the J end lost 0 bases, and 21 bases lay between the germline ends. The CDR3: CASRGRQGTSPSYNEQFF. The CDR3, as DNA: TGTGCCAGCAGAGGTAGGCAGGGGACTTCCCCCTCCTACAATGAGCAGTTCTTC.

The J gene is TRBJ1-5, the V gene TRBV19; 12 bases fit TRBD1. Per the germline V gene, CDR1 is LNHDA and CDR2 is SQIVND (reference sequence). Trimming cost V 7 bases and J 10 bases; bases outside gene matches: 8. The length of the CDR3 is 14 residues. The CDR3 DNA follows: TGTGCCAGTACTCCGGGACAGGGGGCGAAACCCCAGCATTTT. Protein: CASTPGQGAKPQHF.

The chain links TRBV11-2 to TRBJ2-3; 11 positions match TRBD2. J gave up 7 bases and V 1 base, and 7 bases lay outside the gene matches. The germline gives CDR1 SGHAT, CDR2 FQNNGV. CDR3 length: 16 amino acids. The chain's CDR3 is CASSLVGGTSGNTQYF. CDR3 DNA sequence: TGTGCCAGCAGCTTAGTAGGGGGGACTAGCGGAAATACGCAGTATTTT.

The gene calls are TRBV7-2 and TRBJ2-7; the D call may be TRBD1 or TRBD2 (5 bases each). V lost 5 bases to trimming and J lost 2 bases, with 10 bases between them. Germline values: CDR1 SGHTA, CDR2 FQGNSA. This CDR3 spans 13 amino acids. Written as DNA, the CDR3 is TGTGCCAGCAGCCCGGGGACCCCCTACGAGCAGTACTTC. Its translation: CASSPGTPYEQYF.

This clone has just a few counts. V is TRBV5-4 and J is TRBJ1-3, with 8 bases lining up with TRBD1. Germline trimming cut 4 bases from V and 2 bases from J; bases unmatched to any gene: 11. This CDR3 is built from 17 residues. Germline V gene lookup returns CDR1 SGHNT and CDR2 YYREEE (reference sequence). The CDR3 region has the DNA TGTGCCAGCAGCACCCTCCAGGGGGCTACTACTGGAAACACCATATATTTT. This encodes CASSTLQGATTGNTIYF. Drawing the rest from reference TRBV5-4 and TRBJ1-3, the complete variable domain is ETGVTQSPTHLIKTRGQQVTLRCSSQSGHNTVSWYQQALGQGPQFIFQYYREEENGRGNFPPRFSGLQFPNYSSELNVNALELDDSALYLCASSTLQGATTGNTIYFGEGSWLTVV.

The rearrangement uses TRBV15 and TRBJ1-4, with 10 bases that match TRBD1. After removal of 5 bases from V and 6 bases from J, the junction contained 9 bases not matched to a gene. The CDR3 length is 16 residues. The germline V gene encodes CDR1 LNHNV and CDR2 YYDKDF (reference sequence). Here the CDR3 DNA reads TGTGCCACCAGCGAGCTCTCAGGGACAGGGGATGAAAAACTGTTTTTT. It yields the protein CATSELSGTGDEKLFF.

This clone showed up just once. CDR3 nucleotide sequence: TGTGCCAGCAGCCATCAGGGTGTGGGAATCGACGAGCAGTACTTC. Encoded protein: CASSHQGVGIDEQYF. The V call is TRBV7-9, the J call TRBJ2-5, with D possibly matching TRBD1 (5 bases). Gene TRBJ2-7 matches the end of the DNA better, so the J call may be wrong. Germline V gene data show CDR1 as SEHNR and CDR2 as FQNEAQ (reference sequence). The CDR3 is made up of 15 amino acids.

There are many counts of this clone. V gene TRBV6-1 combines with J gene TRBJ2-1, with 8 bases lining up with TRBD2. The CDR3 loop spans 15 amino acids. After removal of 1 base from V and 8 bases from J, the junction contained 7 bases not matched to a gene. Germline loops: CDR1 MNHNS, CDR2 SASEGT. CDR3 bases: TGTGCCAGCAGTGAAGTAAGCGGGAGTATCGATGAGCAGTTCTTC. Translation: CASSEVSGSIDEQFF.

The rearrangement joins TRBV27 to TRBJ2-7; TRBD1 matches at 8 bases. With 3 bases clipped from V and 5 bases from J, the junction kept 9 bases outside the gene matches. This CDR3 has 15 amino acids. Germline-derived CDR1 and CDR2 are MNHEY and SMNVEV (reference sequence). The CDR3 loop reads CASSFFGTGGHEQYF. The CDR3 region has the DNA TGTGCCAGCAGTTTCTTCGGGACAGGAGGCCACGAGCAGTACTTC.

This clone was seen many times. V gene TRBV19 combines with J gene TRBJ1-3; D gene unclear. In germline, CDR1 is LNHDA, CDR2 SQIVND (reference sequence). The CDR3 runs to 14 residues. Between the trimmed V and J ends, which lost 2 bases and 0 bases, there was a span of 5 bases. This CDR3 is CASSIRISGNTIYF. CDR3 in DNA: TGTGCCAGTAGTATACGGATCTCTGGAAACACCATATATTTT.

The chain carries TRBV6-1 and TRBJ1-2, with D hard to call. V was pared by 0 bases and J by 4 bases, with 15 bases between. CDR1 is MNHNS, CDR2 SASEGT, per germline. The CDR3 runs 16 residues. This CDR3 reads CASSEALFGDVYGYTF. DNA for the CDR3: TGTGCCAGCAGTGAAGCGCTCTTCGGGGATGTCTATGGCTACACCTTC.

The V call is TRBV13, the J call TRBJ2-5; D might be TRBD2 (6 bases). The J call could be wrong; TRBJ2-7 is a better fit for the DNA end. Looked up from germline, CDR1 is PRHDT and CDR2 is FYEKMQ (reference sequence). CDR3 length equals 14 residues. The CDR3 coding sequence is TGTGCCAGCAGCCCCAGGACTAACTCCTACGAGCAGTACTTC. Translating gives CASSPRTNSYEQYF.

The J gene is TRBJ2-1, the V gene TRBV10-3, with a tentative D call TRBD2 (5 bases). The germline CDR1 and CDR2 sequences are ENHRY and SYGVKD. Trimming stripped 2 bases from V and 8 bases from J, with 13 bases between. The CDR3 consists of 14 residues. The CDR3 sequence is CAISEVLSVDEQFF. The CDR3 region has the DNA TGTGCCATCAGTGAGGTCCTTAGCGTCGATGAGCAGTTCTTC.

V and J are TRBV30 and TRBJ1-1; a possible D gene is TRBD1 (5 bases). V was trimmed by 5 bases and J by 4 bases, leaving 14 bases between them. This CDR3 is built from 13 residues. The germline V gene has CDR1 GTSNPN and CDR2 SVGIG (reference sequence). The CDR3 reads CAWSMGGGTEAFF. DNA for the CDR3: TGTGCCTGGTCCATGGGGGGGGGCACTGAAGCTTTCTTT.

V gene TRBV6-1 combines with J gene TRBJ2-3; 10 bases match TRBD2. Germline V gives CDR1 MNHNS, CDR2 SASEGT. The length of the CDR3 is 18 residues. J lost 0 bases, V lost 3 bases, and 9 bases had no gene match. DNA of the CDR3: TGTGCCAGCAGTGACGTGCTGGGACTAGCGTTTAGCACAGATACGCAGTATTTT. Its translation is CASSDVLGLAFSTDTQYF.

This chain joins TRBV4-1 and TRBJ2-7; possibly TRBD2 for D (5 bases). CDR3 length equals 16 residues. The germline gives CDR1 MGHRA, CDR2 YSYEKL. Trimming took 1 base from V and 3 from J, leaving 16 bases between them. CDR3 sequence reads: CASSQGESSRLYEQYF. In DNA form, the CDR3 reads TGCGCCAGCAGCCAAGGGGAGTCTTCTCGGCTCTACGAGCAGTACTTC.

This chain uses TRBV10-3 with TRBJ1-1, with D unresolved. CDR1 ENHRY and CDR2 SYGVKD come from the germline V gene. The V end was cut by 4 bases, the J end by 1 base, with 13 bases between. The CDR3 runs to 15 residues. CDR3 nucleotide sequence: TGTGCCATCAGTGGCAGTACCTTCGGGAACACTGAAGCTTTCTTT. Its protein is CAISGSTFGNTEAFF.

This chain joins TRBV13 and TRBJ2-7; D possibly matches TRBD1 or TRBD2 (5 bases each). The ends were cut back, 2 bases at V and 4 bases at J, with 15 bases in the middle. The CDR3 is 15 residues long. Germline lookup yields CDR1 PRHDT and CDR2 FYEKMQ (reference sequence). The CDR3 loop is CASSLLSEGRYEQYF. CDR3 DNA: TGTGCCAGCAGCTTATTAAGTGAGGGACGATACGAGCAGTACTTC.

The J gene is TRBJ2-7, the V gene TRBV6-1; TRBD2 matches 7 bases. Germline CDR1 is MNHNS and CDR2 is SASEGT. V shed 6 bases and J 6 bases; nucleotides not matched to a gene: 11. CDR3 length equals 14 residues. Here the CDR3 DNA reads TGTGCCAGCAGCTTCGGGGACTATAGGGGCGAGCAGTACTTC. Its translation is CASSFGDYRGEQYF.

This chain links TRBV5-4 with TRBJ2-2; the match to TRBD2 covers 11 bases. V lost 3 bases to trimming and J lost 2 bases; unmatched junction nucleotides: 3. Germline assignment: CDR1 SGHNT and CDR2 YYREEE (reference sequence). This CDR3 is built from 16 residues. The CDR3 loop reads CASSSGLAGNTGELFF. Here the CDR3 DNA reads TGTGCCAGCAGCTCCGGACTAGCGGGCAACACCGGGGAGCTGTTTTTT.

The chain couples TRBV6-1 to TRBJ2-5; possibly TRBD1 or TRBD2 for D (5 bases each). Germline CDR1 and CDR2: MNHNS and SASEGT. The V gene lost 10 bases and the J gene lost 7 bases, with 10 bases spanning the gap. The CDR3 covers 10 residues. The CDR3 region is CANYGGTQYF. The CDR3 DNA reads TGTGCCAACTATGGGGGGACCCAGTACTTC.

This clone was seen a single time. The J gene is TRBJ2-7, the V gene TRBV28, with 11 nucleotides matching TRBD2. V shed 8 bases and J 0 bases; nucleotides not matched to a gene: 12. The CDR3 totals 17 residues. Per the germline V gene, CDR1 is MDHEN and CDR2 is SYDVKM. Here the CDR3 reads CASSLAGVWVSSYEQYF. DNA of the CDR3: TGTGCCAGCTCACTAGCGGGAGTTTGGGTCAGCTCCTACGAGCAGTACTTC.

The chain uses TRBV7-7 and TRBJ2-1; maybe TRBD2 (6 bases). Germline CDR1 and CDR2: SSHAT and FNYEAQ (reference sequence). Trimming stripped 8 bases from V and 13 bases from J, with 24 bases between. This CDR3 is 14 amino acids long. The CDR3 nucleotides are TGTGCCAGCGGCGAATATTACCAGCGGGCGAATCAGTTCTTC. Translation: CASGEYYQRANQFF. The complete variable domain, with remaining parts taken from reference TRBV7-7 and TRBJ2-1, reads GAGVSQSPRYKVTKRGQDVTLRCDPISSHATLYWYQQALGQGPEFLTYFNYEAQPDKSGLPSDRFSAERPEGSISTLTIQRTEQRDSAMYRCASGEYYQRANQFFGPGTRLTVL.